This is a list of T cell receptor beta chains from one sample in a study of shared clonotypes between healthy human individuals. Generated by immunoSEQ multiplex PCR, the TCRdb table keeps only in-frame clones and is missing some. The table records 550,000 to 700,000 clones, roughly 72% of them present only once. The sequenced sample consisted of memory CD4+ T cells sorted from blood. The source is a woman aged 30 to 39 in good health. The CDR3 runs from the conserved cysteine through the conserved F or W. The order of the fields is J gene, V gene, clone size, CDR3 protein. The size entry is marked missing in some rows and otherwise reads once, few, many or a size class.

j_call: TRBJ1-4; v_call: TRBV5-8; clone_size: once; cdr3_aa: CASSLSREPEKLFF
j_call: TRBJ2-3; v_call: TRBV19; clone_size: .; cdr3_aa: CASSIVQGEDTQYF
j_call: TRBJ2-5; v_call: TRBV28; clone_size: .; cdr3_aa: CASSTYQGREGGETQYF
j_call: TRBJ2-2; v_call: TRBV6-5; clone_size: .; cdr3_aa: CASSYSNTGELFF
j_call: TRBJ1-2; v_call: TRBV2; clone_size: .; cdr3_aa: CASSDSGNYGYTF
j_call: TRBJ2-7; v_call: TRBV18; clone_size: few; cdr3_aa: CASSPASVGYEQYF
j_call: TRBJ2-3; v_call: TRBV19; clone_size: .; cdr3_aa: CASSIAASTDTQYF
j_call: TRBJ2-3; v_call: TRBV14; clone_size: .; cdr3_aa: CASSQDLAGTDTQYF
j_call: TRBJ2-2; v_call: TRBV2; clone_size: .; cdr3_aa: CASRQIGLATNTGELFF
j_call: TRBJ2-1; v_call: TRBV2; clone_size: .; cdr3_aa: CASEYDRNNEQFF
j_call: TRBJ2-7; v_call: TRBV27; clone_size: once; cdr3_aa: CASSGDRTSYEQYF
j_call: TRBJ1-5; v_call: TRBV7-2; clone_size: few; cdr3_aa: CASSLAGNNQPQHF
j_call: TRBJ2-7; v_call: TRBV29-1; clone_size: .; cdr3_aa: CSVGEGNSYEQYF
j_call: TRBJ1-1; v_call: TRBV20-1; clone_size: .; cdr3_aa: CSARRGRRGFF
j_call: TRBJ1-1; v_call: TRBV5-1; clone_size: .; cdr3_aa: CASSSQGSTEAFF
j_call: TRBJ2-7; v_call: TRBV10-3; clone_size: .; cdr3_aa: CAITDRGQGEQYF
j_call: TRBJ1-1; v_call: TRBV7-9; clone_size: .; cdr3_aa: CASSYEQGTEAFF
j_call: TRBJ2-5; v_call: TRBV19; clone_size: .; cdr3_aa: CATNSGSETQYF
j_call: TRBJ2-2; v_call: TRBV19; clone_size: few; cdr3_aa: CASKSGDRAAYTGELFF
j_call: TRBJ1-1; v_call: TRBV11-3; clone_size: .; cdr3_aa: CASSLRTGGDTEAFF
j_call: TRBJ2-3; v_call: TRBV7-9; clone_size: .; cdr3_aa: CASSREGGILTPDTQYF
j_call: TRBJ1-6; v_call: TRBV6-4; clone_size: .; cdr3_aa: CASSNRDSVMSSYNSPLHF
j_call: TRBJ2-7; v_call: TRBV27; clone_size: .; cdr3_aa: CASSPLAGGTYEQYF
j_call: TRBJ1-2; v_call: TRBV2; clone_size: .; cdr3_aa: CASSELGRAGGYTF
j_call: TRBJ1-3; v_call: TRBV6-6; clone_size: .; cdr3_aa: CASSYRTGSGNTIYF
j_call: TRBJ1-4; v_call: TRBV30; clone_size: .; cdr3_aa: CAWSVGITNEKLFF
j_call: TRBJ2-3; v_call: TRBV5-1; clone_size: many; cdr3_aa: CASSLATSGDTQYF
j_call: TRBJ2-7; v_call: TRBV5-1; clone_size: .; cdr3_aa: CASSLSWTDSSYEQYF
j_call: TRBJ2-5; v_call: TRBV5-1; clone_size: .; cdr3_aa: CASSLSLADPPQYF
j_call: TRBJ2-1; v_call: TRBV30; clone_size: .; cdr3_aa: CACREPSGSLNEQFF
j_call: TRBJ2-1; v_call: TRBV9; clone_size: .; cdr3_aa: CASSVLSGRVDEQFF
j_call: TRBJ2-1; v_call: TRBV7-2; clone_size: .; cdr3_aa: CASSTGLASAYNEQFF
j_call: TRBJ2-4; v_call: TRBV28; clone_size: .; cdr3_aa: CASSSPGSKNIQYF
j_call: TRBJ1-1; v_call: TRBV6-1; clone_size: .; cdr3_aa: CASSEESGVLGAFF
j_call: TRBJ1-2; v_call: TRBV27; clone_size: .; cdr3_aa: CASSPNYYRFGTGVGYTF
j_call: TRBJ2-2; v_call: TRBV25-1; clone_size: many; cdr3_aa: CASSADPGQGGTGELFF